The 22 T cell receptor beta chains presented below share a single source sample, sequenced in a study of cytomegalovirus exposure and HLA in healthy donors (TCRdb year 2017). Libraries came from the immunoSEQ multiplex PCR assay. For the multiplex PCR, a mixture combining 60 forward primers for TCR Vbeta segments and 13 reverse primers for TCR Jbeta segments was used. Not all clones reach the TCRdb copy of this immuneACCESS table, which keeps in-frame sequences only. Checked studies attribute under half of the gap to unresolved V genes and leave the rest unexplained. In this sample the table shows 150,000 to 200,000 clones, 70% to 80% of which occur a single time. The top ten constitute around 1.6% of the sample. Sequencing used PBMCs. Receptor source: a woman aged 50 to 65 in good health and CMV-seronegative.

The chain employs TRBV7-3 and TRBJ2-3; D remains unclear. With 5 bases removed from V and 1 base from J, the gap between germline ends came to 7 bases. This CDR3 contains 13 residues. Per germline, CDR1 SGHTA and CDR2 FQGTGA. Written as DNA, the CDR3 is TGTGCCAGCAGCCAGGAAGGCACAGATACGCAGTATTTT. Protein: CASSQEGTDTQYF. Looking up the rest from reference TRBV7-3 and TRBJ2-3 gives the full variable domain: GAGVSQTPSNKVTEKGKYVELRCDPISGHTALYWYRQSLGQGPEFLIYFQGTGAADDSGLPNDRFFAVRPEGSVSTLKIQRTERGDSAVYLCASSQEGTDTQYFGPGTRLTVL.

The chain uses TRBV7-2 and TRBJ2-7; 9 bases are a match to TRBD1. The V gene end was trimmed by 5 bases and the J gene end by 2 bases; junction bases not matched to a gene: 1. The CDR3 sequence is 13 residues long. The germline gives CDR1 SGHTA, CDR2 FQGNSA. The CDR3 DNA reads TGTGCCAGCAGCCGGACAGGGGCCTACGAGCAGTACTTC. It codes for CASSRTGAYEQYF.

V gene TRBV19 combines with J gene TRBJ1-2; a possible D gene is TRBD1 (5 bases). Germline values: CDR1 LNHDA, CDR2 SQIVND (reference sequence). The V end was cut by 7 bases, the J end by 3 bases, with 15 bases between. The CDR3 extends over 14 amino acids. Here the CDR3 DNA reads TGTGCCAGTACCTTCGGGGGTATGGACTATGGCTACACCTTC. Translation: CASTFGGMDYGYTF.

The sample holds one count of this clone. This chain connects TRBV5-1 to TRBJ2-5, with a tentative D call TRBD1 (5 bases). Germline V lookup: CDR1 SGHRS, CDR2 YFSETQ. The CDR3 loop spans 15 amino acids. The V and J ends lost 5 bases and 7 bases respectively, with 21 bases between them. CDR3 residues: CASRLQLQDIGTQYF. The CDR3 DNA sequence: TGCGCCAGCAGACTACAACTACAGGACATCGGGACCCAGTACTTC. Full variable domain (rest looked up from reference TRBV5-1 and TRBJ2-5): KAGVTQTPRYLIKTRGQQVTLSCSPISGHRSVSWYQQTPGQGLQFLFEYFSETQRNKGNFPGRFSGRQFSNSRSEMNVSTLELGDSALYLCASRLQLQDIGTQYFGPGTRLLVL.

The chain carries TRBV5-1 and TRBJ1-3; D unclear. The CDR3 is 15 residues long. CDR1 is SGHRS, CDR2 YFSETQ, per germline. V lost 5 bases and J lost 0, with 12 bases in between. CDR3 DNA: TGCGCCAGCAGTTGGAACAGTCTCTCTGGAAACACCATATATTTT. Translated, it gives CASSWNSLSGNTIYF.

This clone was counted between two and nine times. The rearrangement joins TRBV19 to TRBJ1-2, with 8 nucleotides matching TRBD1. CDR1 is LNHDA, CDR2 SQIVND, per germline (reference sequence). CDR3 length equals 15 residues. The trim removed 4 bases at V and 7 bases at J, leaving 11 bases unmatched. For the CDR3, the DNA is TGTGCCAGTAGTAATTCCGGGACAGGTCTATTTGGCTACACCTTC. Residues: CASSNSGTGLFGYTF.

Worth noting for this clone: Mismatch with germline at one junction end may stem from a read error. The chain couples TRBV7-9 to TRBJ1-4; D unclear. The germline V gene encodes CDR1 SEHNR and CDR2 FQNEAQ (reference sequence). This CDR3 is 16 amino acids long. The CDR3 loop is CSSSLGLTATNEKLFF. The CDR3 coding sequence is TGTTCCAGCAGCTTAGGTTTGACTGCAACTAATGAAAAACTGTTTTTT.

This chain joins TRBV9 and TRBJ1-1; tentatively, D is TRBD1 (5 bases). V lost 6 bases to trimming and J lost 4 bases, with 13 bases between them. CDR1 and CDR2 (germline): SGDLS, YYNGEE. The CDR3 contains 13 residues. The CDR3 sequence is CASNPWGGTEAFF. CDR3 coding DNA: TGTGCCAGCAATCCATGGGGGGGCACTGAAGCTTTCTTT.

The V and J genes are TRBV2 and TRBJ1-1, with D perhaps matching TRBD1 (6 bases). The CDR3 has 13 residues. The ends were cut back, 6 bases at V and 2 bases at J, with 10 bases in the middle. Per germline, CDR1 SNHLY and CDR2 FYNNEI. The CDR3 is CASSGDINTEAFF. The CDR3 DNA reads TGTGCCAGCAGCGGGGACATAAACACTGAAGCTTTCTTT.

The V call is TRBV18, the J call TRBJ2-6; TRBD2 matches at 11 bases. V trimming: 5 bases; J trimming: 0 bases; junction bases outside the gene matches: 9. The CDR3 consists of 19 residues. In germline, CDR1 is KGHSH, CDR2 LQKENI. The CDR3, as DNA: TGTGCCAGCTCAGCTAAAGGGACTAGCGGACCCTCTGGGGCCAACGTCCTGACTTTC. Translation: CASSAKGTSGPSGANVLTF.

This clone was observed a few times. Here the CDR3 DNA reads TGTGCCATCACCACGGGACTCTCATCTGAGCAGTACTTC. Translation: CAITTGLSSEQYF. V gene TRBV6-5 combines with J gene TRBJ2-7, with TRBD2 as a possible D gene (6 bases). This CDR3 region has 13 residues. V lost 10 bases and J lost 7, with 20 bases in between. CDR1 is MNHEY, CDR2 SVGAGI, per germline.

The genes are TRBV6-5 and TRBJ2-7; D gene unclear. This CDR3 region has 14 residues. Trimming cost V 5 bases and J 0 bases, with 11 bases left between them. Germline assignment: CDR1 MNHEY and CDR2 SVGAGI. In DNA, the CDR3 is TGTGCCAGCAGTCCCCCAGGTATCTCCTACGAGCAGTACTTC. Its translation is CASSPPGISYEQYF.

This clone is a singleton in its sample. The rearrangement joins TRBV7-2 to TRBJ2-1, with a possible D match to TRBD1 (5 bases). The CDR3 runs to 13 residues. Germline CDR1 and CDR2: SGHTA and FQGNSA. Trimming removed 0 bases at V and 10 bases at J, with 10 bases between. DNA of the CDR3: TGTGCCAGCAGCTTAGCGGGCAGGGCGGAGCAGTTCTTC. As protein: CASSLAGRAEQFF. The full variable domain, rest sourced from reference TRBV7-2 and TRBJ2-1, is GAGVSQSPSNKVTEKGKDVELRCDPISGHTALYWYRQSLGQGLEFLIYFQGNSAPDKSGLPSDRFSAERTGGSVSTLTIQRTQQEDSAVYLCASSLAGRAEQFFGPGTRLTVL.

The chain combines TRBV15 with TRBJ1-2, with TRBD1 identical over 7 bases. J lost 4 bases, V lost 1 base, and 6 bases had no gene match. CDR1 and CDR2 (germline): LNHNV, YYDKDF (reference sequence). This CDR3 spans 15 amino acids. CDR3 DNA sequence: TGTGCCACCAGCAGAGGCGAGGGGGCACCCTATGGCTACACCTTC. This translates into CATSRGEGAPYGYTF.

This chain links TRBV5-6 with TRBJ1-1; 7 nucleotides match TRBD1. The ends lost 4 bases at V and 2 bases at J; junction bases unmatched: 20. Germline loops: CDR1 SGHDT, CDR2 YYEEEE. This CDR3 contains 19 residues. The CDR3 region is CASSPRTGGKVGFNTEAFF. The CDR3 DNA sequence: TGTGCCAGCAGCCCAAGGACAGGAGGCAAAGTGGGTTTTAACACTGAAGCTTTCTTT.

The chain uses TRBV10-3 and TRBJ2-5; 7 bases line up with TRBD2. With V trimmed by 3 bases and J by 5 bases, 6 bases remained unmatched. CDR1 and CDR2 from the germline V gene are ENHRY and SYGVKD. The CDR3 length is 14 residues. The DNA for the CDR3 is TGTGCCATCAGTGATCCGGCGGGAGAGGAGACCCAGTACTTC. Its protein is CAISDPAGEETQYF.

This clone has a single count. The V gene is TRBV2, the J gene TRBJ1-2; D is undetermined. This CDR3 region has 13 residues. V lost 5 bases and J 2 bases, leaving 9 bases between the germline ends. Per germline, CDR1 SNHLY and CDR2 FYNNEI. The CDR3 loop reads CASSLAGNYGYTF. DNA of the CDR3: TGTGCCAGCAGTCTTGCAGGCAACTATGGCTACACCTTC.

J is TRBJ1-2 and V is TRBV28; D unclear. Germline CDR1 and CDR2: MDHEN and SYDVKM. The CDR3 extends over 14 amino acids. Trimming left V 11 bases short and J 1 base short, with 17 bases between. CDR3: CASHSGVVNYGYTF. The CDR3 nucleotides are TGTGCCTCCCACTCCGGGGTAGTTAACTATGGCTACACCTTC.

The chain recombines TRBV5-1 with TRBJ2-6; 9 bases agree with TRBD1. Germline values: CDR1 SGHRS, CDR2 YFSETQ. V lost 1 base to trimming and J lost 4 bases; unmatched junction nucleotides: 9. The length of the CDR3 is 18 residues. The CDR3: CASSLLTGGPPGANVLTF. In DNA form, the CDR3 reads TGCGCCAGCAGCTTGTTGACAGGGGGGCCTCCCGGGGCCAACGTCCTGACTTTC.

The sample holds a few counts of this clone. The rearrangement uses TRBV4-3 and TRBJ2-7; 8 positions match TRBD1. Germline V gives CDR1 LGHNA, CDR2 YSLEER. The CDR3 has 14 amino acids. V dropped 2 bases and J dropped 7; count of bases not matched to a gene: 7. DNA for the CDR3: TGCGCCAGCAGCCAAACGACAGGGGCGGGGGAGCAGTACTTC. This codes for CASSQTTGAGEQYF.

The rearrangement uses TRBV5-1 and TRBJ2-5, with D possibly TRBD2 on 7 matching bases. CDR1 is SGHRS and CDR2 is YFSETQ in the germline V gene. The length of the CDR3 is 16 residues. V dropped 0 bases and J dropped 1 base, with 13 bases sitting between them. CDR3 loop: CASSLGGGGTQETQYF. CDR3 sequence (DNA): TGCGCCAGCAGCTTGGGCGGGGGCGGAACCCAAGAGACCCAGTACTTC.

The CDR3 coding sequence is TGTGCCAGCAGCTCAGTAGGGGGGGGTTACACTGAAGCTTTCTTT. It encodes CASSSVGGGYTEAFF. This rearrangement joins TRBV7-2 to TRBJ1-1, with a weak D call TRBD1 (6 bases). CDR1 and CDR2 from the germline V gene are SGHTA and FQGNSA. This CDR3 spans 15 amino acids. V lost 4 bases to trimming and J lost 3 bases, with 15 bases between them.